This T cell receptor beta chain was identified in a study of blood T cell repertoires in COVID-19. Sequencing used immunoSEQ multiplex PCR; TCRdb keeps in-frame clones, though not all of them. The sample has roughly 50,000 clones, approximately 83% seen once. V was pared by 2 bases and J by 7 bases, with 7 bases of the junction left unmatched. CDR3 size: 14 residues. Germline V gene data show CDR1 as SGHRS and CDR2 as YFSETQ. The clonotype was recovered from a man aged 65-85 years with acute or convalescent COVID-19. Sequencing used peripheral blood. V is TRBV5-1 and J is TRBJ2-7; 9 positions match TRBD1. CDR3 bases: TGCGCCAGCAGCTTCGGACAGGGGACGGGGGAGCAGTACTTC. Protein product: CASSFGQGTGEQYF. The full variable domain, completed using reference TRBV5-1 and TRBJ2-7, is KAGVTQTPRYLIKTRGQQVTLSCSPISGHRSVSWYQQTPGQGLQFLFEYFSETQRNKGNFPGRFSGRQFSNSRSEMNVSTLELGDSALYLCASSFGQGTGEQYFGPGTRLTVT.